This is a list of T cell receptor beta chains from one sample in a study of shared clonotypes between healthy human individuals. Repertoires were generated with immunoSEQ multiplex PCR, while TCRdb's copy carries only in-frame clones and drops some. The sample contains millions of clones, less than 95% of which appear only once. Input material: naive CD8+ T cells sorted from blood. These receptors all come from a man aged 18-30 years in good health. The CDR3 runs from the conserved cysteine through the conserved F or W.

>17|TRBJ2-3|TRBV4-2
CASSPTPQGTSTDTQYF
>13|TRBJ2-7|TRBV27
CASSLSLRYEQYF
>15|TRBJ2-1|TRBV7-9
CASSLEGTSGYEQFF
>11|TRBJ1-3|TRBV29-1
CSGRSGNTIYF
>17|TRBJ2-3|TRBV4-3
CASSSWGGAGGTDTQYF
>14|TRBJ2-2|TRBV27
CASSFSSNTGELFF
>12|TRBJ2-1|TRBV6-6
CASSLTYNEQFF
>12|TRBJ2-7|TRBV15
CATGQNPYEQYF
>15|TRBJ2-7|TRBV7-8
CASSLGLLDYDEQYF
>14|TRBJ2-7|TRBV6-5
CASSYGRFSYEQYF
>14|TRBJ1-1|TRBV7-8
CASSAGQGGAEAFF